This T cell receptor (beta chain) is from a study of vaccination effects on CD4 cells after COVID-19. Overall study: It was a median of 72 days after the second dose that post-vaccine samples were obtained.

CDR1 is MNHEY, CDR2 SVGEGT, per germline. V was clipped by 0 bases and J by 7 bases, with 18 bases between them. CDR3 length: 16 residues. CD4+ T cell isolation took place after 10 days of culture. Documented for the person is a PCR-confirmed SARS-CoV-2 infection occurring between March and December 2020. Each participant was given two doses of one vaccine (BNT162b2 or mRNA-1273). Researchers swapped half the medium for IL-2 medium on both days 3 and 7. The protocol was immunoSEQ multiplex PCR, while the TCRdb copy is restricted to in-frame clones and leaves out a portion. This sample yields nearly 50,000 clones, of which about four fifths are seen a single time; approximately 5.4% belongs to the top ten. Concerning this clone: What it binds is not known.

The sequenced sample was CD4+ T cells from PBMCs cultured without peptide, obtained after COVID-19 vaccination. The rearrangement joins TRBV6-2 or TRBV6-3 to TRBJ1-2; a weak D match, TRBD1 (6 bases). The sequence was obtained from a human donor who had a prior SARS-CoV-2 infection. The CDR3 sequence is CASSYSAGGAVVGYTF. The CDR3 DNA reads as TGTGCCAGCAGTTACTCGGCGGGGGGCGCGGTTGTTGGCTACACCTTC.